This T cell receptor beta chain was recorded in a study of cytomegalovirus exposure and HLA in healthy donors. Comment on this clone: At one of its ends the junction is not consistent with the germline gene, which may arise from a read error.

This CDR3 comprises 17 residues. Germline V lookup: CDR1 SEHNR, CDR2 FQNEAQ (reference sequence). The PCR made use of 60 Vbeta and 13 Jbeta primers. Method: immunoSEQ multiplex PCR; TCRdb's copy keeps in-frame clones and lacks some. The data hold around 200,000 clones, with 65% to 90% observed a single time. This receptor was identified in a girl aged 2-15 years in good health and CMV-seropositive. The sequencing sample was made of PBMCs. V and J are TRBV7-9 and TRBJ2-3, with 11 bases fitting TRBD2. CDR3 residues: CASTLGTSGLITDTQYF. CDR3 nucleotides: TGTGCCAGCACCTTAGGGACTAGCGGACTTATCACAGATACGCAGTATTTT.